The T cell receptor (beta chain) described here comes from a study of cytomegalovirus exposure and HLA in healthy donors. General study findings and limits: V- and J-gene trimming in TCR beta was tied to a missense DCLRE1C variant by an analysis performed later. Versus the approximately 700-donor mean, an Asian-associated ancestry cluster reportedly showed fewer N-insertions in a later analysis.

This clone was seen a few times. Antigen unknown. Researchers ran the PCR with 60 Vbeta and 13 Jbeta primers. Here immunoSEQ multiplex PCR was the method, and the copy in TCRdb shows in-frame clones only, minus some. The sample includes about 94,000 clones, roughly three fifths of them seen just once. CDR3 length: 13 residues. V gave up 1 base and J gave up 2 bases, with 6 bases separating them. The V gene's germline CDR1 is LGHNA and CDR2 YNFKEQ. The source is a young man in good health and CMV-seronegative. The genes are TRBV4-2 and TRBJ2-7; D is ambiguous. Input material: PBMCs. DNA for the CDR3: TGTGCCAGCAGCCAAGCCCCGGCCTACGAGCAGTACTTC. Amino acid sequence: CASSQAPAYEQYF.